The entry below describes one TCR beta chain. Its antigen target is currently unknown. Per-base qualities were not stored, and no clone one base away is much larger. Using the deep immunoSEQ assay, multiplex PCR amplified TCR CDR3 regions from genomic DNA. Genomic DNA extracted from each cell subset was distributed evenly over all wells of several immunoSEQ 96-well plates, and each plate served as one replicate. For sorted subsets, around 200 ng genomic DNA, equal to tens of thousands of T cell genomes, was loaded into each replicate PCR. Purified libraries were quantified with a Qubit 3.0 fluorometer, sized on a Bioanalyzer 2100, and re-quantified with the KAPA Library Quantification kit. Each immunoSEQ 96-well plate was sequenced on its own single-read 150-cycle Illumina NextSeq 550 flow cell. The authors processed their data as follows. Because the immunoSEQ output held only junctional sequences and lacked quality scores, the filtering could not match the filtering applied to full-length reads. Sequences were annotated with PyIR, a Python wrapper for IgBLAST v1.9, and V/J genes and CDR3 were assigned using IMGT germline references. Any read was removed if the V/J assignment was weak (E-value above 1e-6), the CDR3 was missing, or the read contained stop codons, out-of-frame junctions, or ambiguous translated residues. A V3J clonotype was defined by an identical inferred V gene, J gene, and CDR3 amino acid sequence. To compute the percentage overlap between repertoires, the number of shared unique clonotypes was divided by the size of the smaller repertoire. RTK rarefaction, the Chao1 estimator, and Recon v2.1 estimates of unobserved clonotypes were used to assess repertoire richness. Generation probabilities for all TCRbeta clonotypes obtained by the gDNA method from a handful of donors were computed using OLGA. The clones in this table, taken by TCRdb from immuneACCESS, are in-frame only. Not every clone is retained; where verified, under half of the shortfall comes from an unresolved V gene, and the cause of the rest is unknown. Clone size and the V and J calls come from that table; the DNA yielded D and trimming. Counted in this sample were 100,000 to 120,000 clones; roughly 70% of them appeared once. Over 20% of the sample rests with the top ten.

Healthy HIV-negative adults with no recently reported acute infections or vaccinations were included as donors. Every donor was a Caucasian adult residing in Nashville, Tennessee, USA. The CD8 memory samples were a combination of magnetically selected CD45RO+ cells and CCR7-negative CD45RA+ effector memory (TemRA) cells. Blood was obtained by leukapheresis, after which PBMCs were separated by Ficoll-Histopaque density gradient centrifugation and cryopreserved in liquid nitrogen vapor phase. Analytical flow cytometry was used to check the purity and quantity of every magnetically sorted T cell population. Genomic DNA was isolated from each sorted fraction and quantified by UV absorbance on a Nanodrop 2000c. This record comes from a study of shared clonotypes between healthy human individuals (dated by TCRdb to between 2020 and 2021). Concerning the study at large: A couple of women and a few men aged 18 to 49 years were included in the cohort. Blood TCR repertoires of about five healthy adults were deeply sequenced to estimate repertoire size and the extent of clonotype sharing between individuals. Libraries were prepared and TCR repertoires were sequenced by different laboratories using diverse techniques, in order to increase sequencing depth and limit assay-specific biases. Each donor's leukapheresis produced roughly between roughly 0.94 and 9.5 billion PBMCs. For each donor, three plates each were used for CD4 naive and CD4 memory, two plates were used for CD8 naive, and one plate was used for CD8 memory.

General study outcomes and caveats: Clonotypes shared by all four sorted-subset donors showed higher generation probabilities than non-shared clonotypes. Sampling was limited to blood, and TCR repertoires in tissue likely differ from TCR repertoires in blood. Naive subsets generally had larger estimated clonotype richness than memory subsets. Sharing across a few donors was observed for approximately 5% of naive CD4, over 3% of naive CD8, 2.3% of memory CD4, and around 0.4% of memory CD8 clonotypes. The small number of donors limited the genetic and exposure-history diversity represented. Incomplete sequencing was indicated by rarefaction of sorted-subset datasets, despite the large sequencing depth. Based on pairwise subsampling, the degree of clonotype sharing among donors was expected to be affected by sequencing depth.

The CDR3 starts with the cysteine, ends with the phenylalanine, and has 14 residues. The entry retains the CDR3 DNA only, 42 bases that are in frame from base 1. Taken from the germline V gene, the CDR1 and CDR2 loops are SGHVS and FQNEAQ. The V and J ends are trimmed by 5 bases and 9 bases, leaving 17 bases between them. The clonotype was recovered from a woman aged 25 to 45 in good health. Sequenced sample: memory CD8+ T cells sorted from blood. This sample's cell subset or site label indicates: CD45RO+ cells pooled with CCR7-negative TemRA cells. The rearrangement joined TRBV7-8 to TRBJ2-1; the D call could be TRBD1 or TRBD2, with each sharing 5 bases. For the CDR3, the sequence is CASSDGPLGGEQFF. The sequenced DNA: TGTGCCAGCAGCGACGGGCCCCTTGGGGGTGAGCAGTTCTTC.